This note documents a single TCR beta chain sequence. V dropped 2 bases and J dropped 3 bases, with 17 bases sitting between them. The CDR3 has 15 residues. Germline lookup yields CDR1 SQVTM and CDR2 ANQGSEA. These data belong to a study of shared clonotypes between healthy human individuals. Sequenced by immunoSEQ multiplex PCR; TCRdb stores in-frame clones only, minus some. The sample contains about 110,000 clones, around 64% of which appear only once. The source is a woman aged 25 to 45 in good health. The V call is TRBV29-1, the J call TRBJ2-7; perhaps TRBD1 as D (6 bases). The sequencing input was memory CD8+ T cells sorted from blood. Stated subset: CD45RO+ cells pooled with CCR7-negative TemRA cells. CDR3 nucleotide sequence: TGCAGCGTTGAACTGGGGGCCTTGCAGGGCTACGAGCAGTACTTC. Translated: CSVELGALQGYEQYF.